This TCR beta chain comes out of a study of patients and donors after allogeneic stem cell transplantation. TCRdb ran MiXCR on the RT-PCR reads and lists one entry per CDR3 protein. The data contain some 880,000 distinct CDR3 sequences, around 17% of them singletons. Sequenced sample: blood, either unsorted or a sorted T cell fraction (not recorded which). The source is a human donor who was either an allogeneic HSCT recipient or a stem cell or donor lymphocyte infusion donor (not recorded which). It is not recorded whose cells these are; they may come from a transplant donor.

CDR3: CASSKMNTEAFF. The CDR3, as DNA: TGTGCCAGCAGCAAAATGAACACTGAAGCTTTCTTT. J is TRBJ1-1 and V is TRBV6-5; D is undetermined. V dropped 6 bases and J dropped 0 bases, with 5 bases sitting between them. The length of the CDR3 is 12 residues. In germline, CDR1 is MNHEY, CDR2 SVGAGI.